This entry is about one T cell receptor beta chain. Its cognate antigen is unknown. Germline values: CDR1 SGHRS, CDR2 YFSETQ. The CDR3 sequence is 16 residues long. V dropped 0 bases and J dropped 1 base, with 10 bases sitting between them. The record originates from a study of shared clonotypes between healthy human individuals. It was CD45RO-negative cells, positively selected for CCR7, that made up naive CD8 cells, with terminally differentiated effector memory CD45RA+ cells excluded. The donors were adults (healthy and HIV-negative) with no recent acute infections or vaccinations. Study results and limitations: In this cohort, only blood was sampled, and tissue repertoires likely differ.

Generated by immunoSEQ multiplex PCR, the TCRdb table keeps only in-frame clones and is missing some. Of over 750,000 clones listed, roughly 96% are singletons. The sample was naive CD8+ T cells sorted from blood. The receptor was derived from a man younger than 40 in good health. The rearrangement uses TRBV5-1 and TRBJ1-4; maybe TRBD1 (5 bases). Here the CDR3 DNA reads TGCGCCAGCAGCTTGGTGGGGCGGGGAACTAATGAAAAACTGTTTTTT. Translated: CASSLVGRGTNEKLFF.